The present TCR beta chain was sequenced within a study of blood T cell repertoires in COVID-19. Whole-study context: Material from acute and convalescent COVID-19 was sourced from the United States, Italy and Spain.

Sequenced by immunoSEQ multiplex PCR; TCRdb stores in-frame clones only, minus some. Of about 260,000 clones detected, 91% appear once; the ten largest clones hold approximately 2.7%. The ends lost 7 bases at V and 0 bases at J; junction bases unmatched: 13. The CDR3 is 18 residues long. Germline V lookup: CDR1 MDHEN, CDR2 SYDVKM. Allocation to cohorts depended on clinical history reported by the participants. Exposed volunteers were people who met a COVID-19 case within 2 weeks before study entry. This TCR was recovered from a man aged 40-55 years who had been exposed to COVID-19. The V and J genes are TRBV28 and TRBJ2-3; TRBD2 agrees at 10 bases. Sample: PBMCs or T cells enriched from blood (not recorded which). The CDR3 here is CASNLSGRWGSSTDTQYF. CDR3 in DNA: TGTGCCAGCAACCTTAGCGGGAGGTGGGGATCGAGCACAGATACGCAGTATTTT.